This T cell receptor (beta chain) stems from a study of tumor-infiltrating lymphocytes in localized non-small cell lung cancer. Study-level points and caveats: IM1 and IM2 tumors showed no difference in T-cell fraction. Tumor T-cell fraction was not associated with recurrence-free survival. Tumors had more T cell infiltration than uninvolved lung, per TCRbeta sequencing and CD3 counts. Only some patients had TCR sequencing, depending on available tissue.

Assay used: immunoSEQ multiplex PCR; TCRdb lists only in-frame clones, some missing. The data hold tens of thousands of clones, with 80% to 90% observed a single time. Notes on this clone: Its antigen is undetermined.

Germline V CDR1 and CDR2: MGHDK, SYGVNS. Germline trimming cut 4 bases from V and 2 bases from J; bases unmatched to any gene: 10. This CDR3 region has 17 residues. The chain uses TRBV25-1 and TRBJ2-2, with TRBD1 matching 7 bases. The clonotype comes from a human donor with non-small cell lung cancer. The sequenced sample was lung tumor tissue. In DNA form, the CDR3 reads TGTGCCAGCAGTGTTAACAGGGGCGCTACTAACACCGGGGAGCTGTTTTTT. Its translation is CASSVNRGATNTGELFF.